The source of this T cell receptor beta chain is a study of OX40 agonist ivuxolimab in advanced cancers. The germline V gene encodes CDR1 SGHRS and CDR2 YFSETQ. The CDR3 runs to 13 residues. The V and J ends lost 0 bases and 4 bases respectively, with 7 bases between them. This table comes from immunoSEQ multiplex PCR, and its TCRdb copy is limited to in-frame clones, with some not included. The sample contains 60,000 to 100,000 clones, about nine tenths of which appear only once. The sample consisted of CD4+ or CD8+ T cells sorted from blood, taken in a trial of the OX40 agonist ivuxolimab. The chain uses TRBV5-1 and TRBJ2-5, with D hard to call. This clonotype was obtained from an adult with an advanced solid tumor such as melanoma, head and neck, liver or kidney cancer. The CDR3 DNA reads as TGCGCCAGCAGCTTGGCCCTACGAGAGACCCAGTACTTC. As protein: CASSLALRETQYF.